This TCR beta chain stems from a study of graft-versus-host responses after intestinal transplantation. Background on the study: Recipients across the board were started on anti-thymocyte globulin induction, then kept on tacrolimus and steroids for approximately three years.

Study-wide results and caveats: Ileal or blood samples showed some GvH clones first, and such clones were also found in recipient marrow. The highest levels of circulating GvH clones went along with early declines in HvG clones after transplant.

The repertoire was sequenced with immunoSEQ multiplex PCR; TCRdb's copy has only in-frame clones and lacks some. The sample carries some 120,000 clones, 75% to 95% recorded once. Points on this clone: Its antigen is currently unknown.

The germline CDR1 and CDR2 sequences are MNHNS and SASEGT. The CDR3 runs 13 residues. V lost 3 bases and J 6 bases, leaving 11 bases between the germline ends. The sample in question was unstimulated CD4+ T cells sorted from spleen or lymph node cells, obtained before intestinal transplant. The sequence derives from a human donor who received an intestinal transplant. This rearrangement joins TRBV6-1 to TRBJ1-2; D not certain. CDR3 region: CASSEGTADGYTF. CDR3 coding DNA: TGTGCCAGCAGTGAGGGCACAGCAGATGGCTACACCTTC.